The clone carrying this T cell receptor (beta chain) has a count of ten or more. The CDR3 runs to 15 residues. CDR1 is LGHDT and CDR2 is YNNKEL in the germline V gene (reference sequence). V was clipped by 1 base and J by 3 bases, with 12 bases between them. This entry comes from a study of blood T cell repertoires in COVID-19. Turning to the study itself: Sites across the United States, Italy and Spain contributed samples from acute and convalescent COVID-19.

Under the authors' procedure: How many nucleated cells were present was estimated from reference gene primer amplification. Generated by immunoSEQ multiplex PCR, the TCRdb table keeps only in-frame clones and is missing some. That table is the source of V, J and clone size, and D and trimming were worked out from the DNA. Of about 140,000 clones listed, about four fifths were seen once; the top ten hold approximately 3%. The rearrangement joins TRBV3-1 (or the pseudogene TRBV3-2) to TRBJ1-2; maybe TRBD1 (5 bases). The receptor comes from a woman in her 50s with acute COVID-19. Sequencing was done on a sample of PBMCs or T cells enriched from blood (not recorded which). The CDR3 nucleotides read TGTGCCAGCAGCCAAGCTCGGGGGATGGACTATGGCTACACCTTC. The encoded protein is CASSQARGMDYGYTF.